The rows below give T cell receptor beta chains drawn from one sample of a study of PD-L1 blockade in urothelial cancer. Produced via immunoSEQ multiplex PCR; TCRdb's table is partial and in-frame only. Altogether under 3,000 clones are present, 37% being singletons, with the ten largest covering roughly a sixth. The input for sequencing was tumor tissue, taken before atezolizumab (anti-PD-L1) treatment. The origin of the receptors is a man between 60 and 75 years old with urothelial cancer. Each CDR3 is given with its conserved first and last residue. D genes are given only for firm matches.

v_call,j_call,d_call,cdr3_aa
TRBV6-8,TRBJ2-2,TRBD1,CAASRDRGQTGELFF
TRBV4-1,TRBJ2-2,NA,CASSQDLEGLTQNTGELFF
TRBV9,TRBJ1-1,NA,CASSVGGRFHTEAFF
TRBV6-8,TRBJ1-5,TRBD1,CASSYSLGTGAENQPQHF
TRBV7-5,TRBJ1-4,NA,CASSRYDSANEKLFF
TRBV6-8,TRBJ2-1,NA,CASSPRKGSYNEQFF
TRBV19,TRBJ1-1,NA,CASIGVRTEAFF
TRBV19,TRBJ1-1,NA,CASSYGTNTEAFF
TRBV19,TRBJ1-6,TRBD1,CASSTGTGDSPLHF
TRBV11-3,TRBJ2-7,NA,CASSLGFKGYEQYF
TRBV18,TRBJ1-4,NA,CASSFDKRRVDEKLFF
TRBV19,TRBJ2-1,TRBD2,CASKPAGGVEQFF
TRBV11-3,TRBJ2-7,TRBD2,CASSTSGGAFYEQYF
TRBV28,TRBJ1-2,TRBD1,CASSPRTGAYGYTF
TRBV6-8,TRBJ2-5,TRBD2,CASSPGLAGTQETQYF
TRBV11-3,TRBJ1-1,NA,CASSSQGRNTEAFF
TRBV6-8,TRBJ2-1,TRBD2,CASSPPPAGGFWNEQFF
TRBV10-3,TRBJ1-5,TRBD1,CASWDRRGQPQHF
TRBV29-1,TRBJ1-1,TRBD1,CSVGFTGDTEAFF
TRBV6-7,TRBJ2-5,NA,CASTPEGYEETQYF
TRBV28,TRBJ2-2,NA,CASSFSRLGAGELFF
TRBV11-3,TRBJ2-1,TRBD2,CARSLGSGGETYNEQFF
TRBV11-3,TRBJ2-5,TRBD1,CASSLEQVTGGGETQYF
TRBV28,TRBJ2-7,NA,CASSSEGSATYEQYF
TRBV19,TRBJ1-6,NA,CASSIVGLGNSPLHF
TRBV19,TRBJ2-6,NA,CASSSQSSGANVLTF
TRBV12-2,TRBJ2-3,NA,CASRGFRDRGTDTQYF
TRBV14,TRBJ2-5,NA,CASSQGGSDRETQYF
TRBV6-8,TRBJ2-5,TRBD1,CASSDRTGGRQETQYF
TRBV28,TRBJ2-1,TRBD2,CASSFAGVPQEQFF
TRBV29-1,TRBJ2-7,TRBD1,CSVGQGIYEQYF
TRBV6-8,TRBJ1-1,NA,CASSYSTLVNTEAFF
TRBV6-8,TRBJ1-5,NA,CASRGPREDQPQHF
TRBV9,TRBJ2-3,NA,CASSARLSGTDTQYF
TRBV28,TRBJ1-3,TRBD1,CARAYFDRGGSGNTIYF
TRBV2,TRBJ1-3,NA,CASMISGLEGNTIYF
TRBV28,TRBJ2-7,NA,CASSPRRPSYEQYF
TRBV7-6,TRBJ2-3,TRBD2,CASSLGLAGATDTQYF
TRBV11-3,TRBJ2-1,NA,CASSPRGIGSYNEQFF
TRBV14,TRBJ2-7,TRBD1,CASSQDTFSGDSSYEQYF
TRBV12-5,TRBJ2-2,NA,CASGKATVNTGELFF
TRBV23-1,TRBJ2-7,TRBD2,CASSEKLAVEQYF
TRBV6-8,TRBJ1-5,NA,CASSYWGVKDQPQHF
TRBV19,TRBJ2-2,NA,CASSRQEGRELFF
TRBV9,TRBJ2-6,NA,CASSLILAGANVLTF
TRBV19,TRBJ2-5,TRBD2,CASSRTSGRAEETQYF
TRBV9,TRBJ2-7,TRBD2,CASSAPGGRGVYEQYF